The rows below give T cell receptor beta chains drawn from one sample of a study of identical twins. Each CDR3 protein is one row after TCRdb ran MiXCR on the 5' RACE reads. Counted here are 1.5 million to 2 million distinct CDR3 sequences, roughly 35% occurring once; the ten biggest clones make up roughly 0.3%. Input material: cord blood. The receptors shown here come from a newborn girl in good health. Both conserved end residues are part of each CDR3. D genes are given only for firm matches. A clone size is listed for some rows: how often the clone was seen (once, few, many), or a class if it is expanded.

clone_size	v_call	d_call	j_call	cdr3_aa	cdr3_nt
few	TRBV9	TRBD2	TRBJ2-3	CASSRGPGGSTDTQYF	TGTGCCAGCAGCCGCGGTCCGGGAGGTAGCACAGATACGCAGTATTTT
few	TRBV27	TRBD1	TRBJ2-7	CASQGALDEQYF	TGTGCCAGCCAGGGGGCTTTAGACGAGCAGTACTTC
many	TRBV7-9	TRBD1	TRBJ1-2	CASSFGTGEGYTF	TGCGCCAGCAGCTTCGGCACAGGGGAAGGCTACACCTTC
NA	TRBV4-1	NA	TRBJ2-1	CASSHRAGPSYNEQFF	TGCGCCAGCAGCCATAGAGCGGGTCCCTCCTACAATGAGCAGTTCTTC
few	TRBV20-1	NA	TRBJ2-1	CSANLPPDEQFF	TGCAGTGCTAATTTACCTCCGGATGAGCAGTTCTTC
NA	TRBV20-1	NA	TRBJ1-1	CSARDSGPEAFF	TGCAGTGCTAGAGATTCGGGACCTGAAGCTTTCTTT
NA	TRBV4-2	NA	TRBJ2-3	CASSQIAATDTQYF	TGTGCCAGCAGCCAGATAGCGGCCACAGATACGCAGTATTTT
NA	TRBV5-1	NA	TRBJ2-1	CASSFTAESSYNEQFF	TGCGCCAGCAGCTTCACAGCGGAGAGCTCCTACAATGAGCAGTTCTTC
few	TRBV6-5	NA	TRBJ1-3	CASSYSPRAGNTIYF	TGTGCCAGCAGTTACTCGCCCAGGGCTGGAAACACCATATATTTT
NA	TRBV5-1	NA	TRBJ2-2	CASSLRVLTSWDTGELFF	TGCGCCAGCAGCTTGAGGGTGTTGACTAGTTGGGACACCGGGGAGCTGTTTTTT
few	TRBV11-2	NA	TRBJ2-5	CASSSPQGKHLVQYF	TGTGCCAGCAGCTCCCCACAGGGAAAGCACTTAGTGCAGTACTTC
NA	TRBV4-2	TRBD2	TRBJ2-4	CASSLGLAGSGAKNIQYF	TGTGCCAGCAGCCTCGGACTAGCGGGATCCGGGGCCAAAAACATTCAGTACTTC
NA	TRBV3-1	TRBD2	TRBJ2-1	CASSQYRLAGGGGNEQFF	TGTGCCAGCAGCCAATACCGACTAGCGGGAGGGGGGGGCAATGAGCAGTTCTTC
few	TRBV6-1	NA	TRBJ2-1	CASSEDTSSYNEQFF	TGTGCCAGCAGTGAAGACACGAGCTCCTACAATGAGCAGTTCTTC
few	TRBV5-1	NA	TRBJ2-5	CASGLTGIETQYF	TGCGCCAGCGGGCTGACGGGTATAGAGACCCAGTACTTC
NA	TRBV5-1	TRBD1	TRBJ2-1	CASSSLQGSSYNEQFF	TGCGCCAGCAGCTCATTACAGGGGAGCTCCTACAATGAGCAGTTCTTC
NA	TRBV20-1	NA	TRBJ2-5	CSVRAGPGRETQYF	TGCAGTGTTAGAGCAGGGCCGGGGAGGGAGACCCAGTACTTC
few	TRBV29-1	NA	TRBJ1-3	CSVEDPESGNTIYF	TGCAGCGTTGAAGACCCAGAATCTGGAAACACCATATATTTT
NA	TRBV27	TRBD1	TRBJ1-5	CASTLTGASNQPQHF	TGTGCCAGCACCCTTACAGGGGCTAGCAATCAGCCCCAGCATTTT
NA	TRBV25-1	NA	TRBJ1-2	CASTTRAGYGYTF	TGTGCCAGCACCACTAGGGCGGGTTATGGCTACACCTTC
few	TRBV4-1	NA	TRBJ2-3	CASSQQTPDTQYF	TGCGCCAGCAGCCAACAGACACCAGATACGCAGTATTTT
NA	TRBV6-1	TRBD2	TRBJ2-2	CASYRRGSTGELFF	TGTGCCAGCTACCGGCGGGGGAGCACCGGGGAGCTGTTTTTT
few	TRBV2	NA	TRBJ1-2	CASSEGWGGIYGYTF	TGTGCCAGCAGTGAAGGGTGGGGAGGTATCTATGGCTACACCTTC
NA	TRBV25-1	NA	TRBJ2-1	CASSDDQETQFF	TGTGCCAGCAGTGACGACCAAGAGACCCAGTTCTTC
NA	TRBV28	NA	TRBJ1-1	CASSLGALEAFF	TGTGCCAGCAGTTTGGGGGCCCTCGAAGCTTTCTTT
few	TRBV6-5	NA	TRBJ2-3	CASAASADTQYF	TGTGCCAGCGCCGCGAGCGCAGATACGCAGTATTTT
NA	TRBV7-2	TRBD2	TRBJ2-1	CASSENSAGGKNEQFF	TGTGCCAGCAGCGAAAACTCAGCGGGGGGGAAAAATGAGCAGTTCTTC
NA	TRBV20-1	NA	TRBJ2-1	CSASYDYNEQFF	TGCAGTGCTAGTTACGATTACAATGAGCAGTTCTTC
few	TRBV6-1	TRBD2	TRBJ2-1	CASPGTSGSNRLYNEQFF	TGTGCCAGTCCCGGGACTAGCGGGAGCAACCGTCTCTACAATGAGCAGTTCTTC
few	TRBV5-1	NA	TRBJ1-1	CASRSTPGTQEAFF	TGCGCCAGCAGATCTACCCCCGGGACCCAGGAAGCTTTCTTT
NA	TRBV28	TRBD1	TRBJ1-1	CASSLQGGILMNTEAFF	TGTGCCAGCAGTTTACAGGGGGGGATACTCATGAACACTGAAGCTTTCTTT
NA	TRBV18	NA	TRBJ2-1	CASSPQQGFNEQFF	TGTGCCAGCTCACCACAGCAGGGTTTCAATGAGCAGTTCTTC
NA	TRBV20-1	NA	TRBJ1-1	CSAKKQNTEAFF	TGCAGTGCAAAGAAGCAGAACACTGAAGCTTTCTTT
many	TRBV20-1	NA	TRBJ2-1	CSARERSYNEQFF	TGCAGTGCTCGGGAGAGGTCCTACAATGAGCAGTTCTTC
few	TRBV30	TRBD2	TRBJ2-3	CAGFGGRTDTQYF	TGTGCCGGCTTCGGGGGGAGGACAGATACGCAGTATTTT
NA	TRBV18	NA	TRBJ1-4	CASSPREGGSEKLFF	TGTGCCAGCTCACCACGGGAGGGTGGAAGTGAAAAACTGTTTTTT
many	TRBV20-1	TRBD2	TRBJ2-1	CSAPTSGNEQFF	TGCAGTGCCCCGACTAGCGGGAATGAGCAGTTCTTC
few	TRBV20-1	NA	TRBJ1-5	CSARDRHRYSNQPQHF	TGCAGTGCTAGAGACAGACACAGATATAGCAATCAGCCCCAGCATTTT
many	TRBV7-9	NA	TRBJ2-1	CASSLRDNEQFF	TGTGCCAGCAGTTTAAGGGACAATGAGCAGTTCTTC
NA	TRBV20-1	TRBD1	TRBJ1-1	CSADGQGGDYTEAFF	TGCAGTGCTGATGGACAGGGGGGGGACTACACTGAAGCTTTCTTT
few	TRBV12-3/TRBV12-4	NA	TRBJ2-3	CASIFRDPNTDTQYF	TGTGCCAGCATCTTCCGGGACCCCAACACAGATACGCAGTATTTT
NA	TRBV5-1	TRBD2	TRBJ2-2	CASSPTSGVYTGELFF	TGCGCCAGCAGCCCGACTAGCGGGGTGTATACCGGGGAGCTGTTTTTT
NA	TRBV5-1	NA	TRBJ1-2	CASSLAETVNYGYTF	TGCGCCAGCAGCTTGGCCGAGACGGTTAACTATGGCTACACCTTC
NA	TRBV11-2	TRBD2	TRBJ2-1	CASSLRRRAGETQFF	TGTGCCAGCAGCTTACGCCGAAGGGCGGGAGAGACCCAGTTCTTC